This is a list of T cell receptor beta chains from one sample in a study of cytomegalovirus exposure and HLA in healthy donors. This table comes from immunoSEQ multiplex PCR, and its TCRdb copy is limited to in-frame clones, with some not included. The table has some 130,000 clones, over 75% seen once. Sequences were obtained from PBMCs. The source is a man in his thirties or forties in good health. The CDR3 runs from the conserved cysteine through the conserved F or W. The order of the fields is J gene, V gene, D gene, clone size, CDR3 protein, CDR3 DNA. The D gene is left open where the match is weak. Clone size is stated in some rows and not others, as once, few, many or a class when expanded.

j_gene: TRBJ2-7; v_gene: TRBV11-2; d_gene: NA; abundance: NA; CDR3aa: CASSLGTRAAIYEQYF; CDR3nt: TGTGCCAGCAGCTTAGGGACGAGGGCGGCAATCTACGAGCAGTACTTC
j_gene: TRBJ2-1; v_gene: TRBV5-6; d_gene: TRBD2; abundance: NA; CDR3aa: CASSGGSRYEQFF; CDR3nt: TGTGCCAGCAGCGGCGGGAGTAGATATGAGCAGTTCTTC
j_gene: TRBJ2-5; v_gene: TRBV6-4; d_gene: TRBD2; abundance: NA; CDR3aa: CASSEGASGSETQYF; CDR3nt: TGTGCCAGCAGTGAAGGGGCTAGCGGGAGTGAGACCCAGTACTTC
j_gene: TRBJ2-2; v_gene: TRBV11-2; d_gene: NA; abundance: once; CDR3aa: CASRLGLIGGNTGELFF; CDR3nt: TGTGCCAGCAGGCTGGGACTGATCGGGGGTAACACCGGGGAGCTGTTTTTT
j_gene: TRBJ1-3; v_gene: TRBV7-3; d_gene: NA; abundance: NA; CDR3aa: CASSSQGNTIYF; CDR3nt: TGTGCCAGCAGTTCTCAGGGAAACACCATATATTTT
j_gene: TRBJ1-5; v_gene: TRBV7-6; d_gene: NA; abundance: few; CDR3aa: CASSLQSGWNQPQHF; CDR3nt: TGTGCCAGCAGCTTACAGTCAGGGTGGAATCAGCCCCAGCATTTT
j_gene: TRBJ1-4; v_gene: TRBV6-5; d_gene: TRBD1; abundance: few; CDR3aa: CASSDREATNEKLFF; CDR3nt: TGTGCCAGCAGCGACAGGGAAGCAACTAATGAAAAACTGTTTTTT
j_gene: TRBJ2-3; v_gene: TRBV13; d_gene: TRBD2; abundance: NA; CDR3aa: CASSSNLAGASTDTQYF; CDR3nt: TGTGCCAGCAGCTCAAACCTAGCGGGAGCTAGCACAGATACGCAGTATTTT
j_gene: TRBJ1-5; v_gene: TRBV4-3; d_gene: NA; abundance: NA; CDR3aa: CASSQDRLEGGNQPQHF; CDR3nt: TGCGCCAGCAGCCAAGATAGGTTGGAAGGGGGCAATCAGCCCCAGCATTTT
j_gene: TRBJ1-1; v_gene: TRBV5-6; d_gene: NA; abundance: NA; CDR3aa: CASRQGFGTEAFF; CDR3nt: TGTGCCAGCAGGCAGGGGTTCGGCACTGAAGCTTTCTTT
j_gene: TRBJ2-2; v_gene: TRBV10-1; d_gene: NA; abundance: NA; CDR3aa: CASSDRVDGELFF; CDR3nt: TGCGCCAGCAGTGACAGGGTCGACGGGGAGCTGTTTTTT
j_gene: TRBJ2-1; v_gene: TRBV9; d_gene: NA; abundance: NA; CDR3aa: CASSGTRGSSDEQFF; CDR3nt: TGTGCCAGCAGCGGCACACGGGGAAGTAGTGATGAGCAGTTCTTC
j_gene: TRBJ2-7; v_gene: TRBV4-3; d_gene: NA; abundance: NA; CDR3aa: CASSQYSGVYYEQYF; CDR3nt: TGCGCCAGCAGCCAATATTCCGGGGTCTACTACGAGCAGTACTTC
j_gene: TRBJ2-1; v_gene: TRBV5-1; d_gene: TRBD2; abundance: NA; CDR3aa: CASSGTSGSYEQFF; CDR3nt: TGCGCCAGCAGCGGAACTAGCGGGAGTTATGAGCAGTTCTTC
j_gene: TRBJ2-7; v_gene: TRBV2; d_gene: NA; abundance: NA; CDR3aa: CASSLGLIYEQYF; CDR3nt: TGTGCCAGCAGTCTCGGACTCATTTACGAGCAGTACTTC
j_gene: TRBJ2-1; v_gene: TRBV6-6; d_gene: TRBD1; abundance: NA; CDR3aa: CASSQQGQGWEQFF; CDR3nt: TGTGCCAGCAGTCAACAGGGACAGGGATGGGAGCAGTTCTTC
j_gene: TRBJ1-2; v_gene: TRBV21-1; d_gene: NA; abundance: NA; CDR3aa: CASSTHATGDYGYTF; CDR3nt: TGTGCCAGCAGCACCCACGCGACAGGGGACTATGGCTACACCTTC
j_gene: TRBJ2-3; v_gene: TRBV7-2; d_gene: NA; abundance: NA; CDR3aa: CASSLVGLGTDTQYF; CDR3nt: TGTGCCAGCAGCTTAGTGGGACTGGGCACAGATACGCAGTATTTT
j_gene: TRBJ1-5; v_gene: TRBV25-1; d_gene: NA; abundance: NA; CDR3aa: CASSRMGGVCQPQHF; CDR3nt: TGTGCCAGCAGCCGAATGGGGGGGGTGTGTCAGCCCCAGCATTTT
j_gene: TRBJ2-2; v_gene: TRBV7-8; d_gene: TRBD2; abundance: NA; CDR3aa: CASSTSGTNTGELFF; CDR3nt: TGTGCCAGCAGCACCAGCGGGACGAACACCGGGGAGCTGTTTTTT
j_gene: TRBJ2-5; v_gene: TRBV7-9; d_gene: TRBD2; abundance: NA; CDR3aa: CASSSGLGLGETQYF; CDR3nt: TGTGCCAGCAGCTCGGGACTAGGTTTGGGAGAGACCCAGTACTTC
j_gene: TRBJ1-1; v_gene: TRBV7-3; d_gene: TRBD1; abundance: NA; CDR3aa: CASSNGTGATEAFF; CDR3nt: TGTGCCAGCAGCAACGGGACAGGGGCCACTGAAGCTTTCTTT
j_gene: TRBJ1-4; v_gene: TRBV5-1; d_gene: NA; abundance: NA; CDR3aa: CASSQRGQGYEKLFF; CDR3nt: TGCGCCAGCAGCCAAAGGGGTCAGGGATATGAAAAACTGTTTTTT
j_gene: TRBJ2-7; v_gene: TRBV27; d_gene: NA; abundance: once; CDR3aa: CASSLSTGAAYEQYF; CDR3nt: TGTGCCAGCAGTTTATCGACGGGAGCGGCCTACGAGCAGTACTTC
j_gene: TRBJ2-1; v_gene: TRBV10-3; d_gene: NA; abundance: NA; CDR3aa: CAISENGVGGEQFF; CDR3nt: TGTGCCATCAGTGAGAACGGGGTAGGAGGTGAGCAGTTCTTC
j_gene: TRBJ1-1; v_gene: TRBV7-9; d_gene: NA; abundance: NA; CDR3aa: CSSSLGRGGTNTEAFF; CDR3nt: TGTTCCAGCAGCTTAGGGCGGGGGGGCACCAACACTGAAGCTTTCTTT
j_gene: TRBJ1-6; v_gene: TRBV6-5; d_gene: NA; abundance: NA; CDR3aa: CASSYGGSNSPLHF; CDR3nt: TGTGCCAGCAGTTACGGGGGCAGCAATTCACCCCTCCACTTT
j_gene: TRBJ2-7; v_gene: TRBV5-6; d_gene: TRBD2; abundance: NA; CDR3aa: CASKTGGMFETKQYF; CDR3nt: TGTGCCAGCAAAACCGGGGGGATGTTCGAGACCAAGCAGTACTTC
j_gene: TRBJ2-7; v_gene: TRBV6-6; d_gene: NA; abundance: NA; CDR3aa: CASKTGLEQYF; CDR3nt: TGTGCCAGCAAGACTGGCCTCGAGCAGTACTTC
j_gene: TRBJ2-7; v_gene: TRBV6-6; d_gene: NA; abundance: once; CDR3aa: CASSPRDFTSYEQYF; CDR3nt: TGTGCCAGCAGTCCCCGGGACTTTACCTCCTACGAGCAGTACTTC
j_gene: TRBJ2-3; v_gene: TRBV28; d_gene: NA; abundance: NA; CDR3aa: CASESPTDTQYF; CDR3nt: TGTGCCAGCGAGTCTCCCACAGATACGCAGTATTTT
j_gene: TRBJ2-7; v_gene: TRBV25-1; d_gene: NA; abundance: NA; CDR3aa: CASSSLQGSREQYF; CDR3nt: TGTGCCAGCAGTTCCCTGCAGGGGAGCCGCGAGCAGTACTTC
j_gene: TRBJ2-1; v_gene: TRBV7-9; d_gene: NA; abundance: NA; CDR3aa: CASSLVSSYNEQFF; CDR3nt: TGTGCCAGCAGCTTAGTGTCGTCCTACAATGAGCAGTTCTTC
j_gene: TRBJ2-1; v_gene: TRBV7-9; d_gene: TRBD1; abundance: NA; CDR3aa: CASSLGRTGFNNEQFF; CDR3nt: TGTGCCAGCAGCTTAGGTAGGACAGGGTTCAACAATGAGCAGTTCTTC
j_gene: TRBJ1-2; v_gene: TRBV6-1; d_gene: NA; abundance: NA; CDR3aa: CASSERRVGNYGYTF; CDR3nt: TGTGCCAGCAGTGAAAGGAGGGTAGGGAACTATGGCTACACCTTC
j_gene: TRBJ2-5; v_gene: TRBV5-4; d_gene: TRBD2; abundance: NA; CDR3aa: CASSSDQGSGRRETQYF; CDR3nt: TGTGCCAGCAGCTCGGATCAGGGTAGCGGGAGGAGGGAGACCCAGTACTTC
j_gene: TRBJ2-7; v_gene: TRBV27; d_gene: NA; abundance: NA; CDR3aa: CASRTTGQRGHEQYF; CDR3nt: TGTGCCAGCCGGACCACAGGCCAGCGAGGCCACGAGCAGTACTTC
j_gene: TRBJ2-2; v_gene: TRBV7-9; d_gene: NA; abundance: NA; CDR3aa: CSSRPSGGGELFF; CDR3nt: TGTTCCAGCCGACCGAGTGGAGGTGGGGAGCTGTTTTTT
j_gene: TRBJ1-5; v_gene: TRBV2; d_gene: TRBD1; abundance: few; CDR3aa: CAIKQGAYQPQHF; CDR3nt: TGTGCCATCAAACAGGGGGCTTATCAGCCCCAGCATTTT
j_gene: TRBJ1-1; v_gene: TRBV4-1; d_gene: TRBD1; abundance: NA; CDR3aa: CASSQPIQGTNTEAFF; CDR3nt: TGCGCCAGCAGCCAGCCTATACAGGGGACGAACACTGAAGCTTTCTTT
j_gene: TRBJ2-7; v_gene: TRBV2; d_gene: NA; abundance: NA; CDR3aa: CASSPGGDRTYEQYF; CDR3nt: TGTGCCAGCAGTCCGGGTGGCGACAGAACCTACGAGCAGTACTTC
j_gene: TRBJ1-1; v_gene: TRBV5-4; d_gene: TRBD1; abundance: NA; CDR3aa: CASSLGTAPRAFF; CDR3nt: TGTGCCAGCAGCCTTGGGACAGCCCCCCGGGCTTTCTTT
j_gene: TRBJ2-1; v_gene: TRBV14; d_gene: TRBD1; abundance: NA; CDR3aa: CASSQRQGSNEQFF; CDR3nt: TGTGCCAGCAGCCAGAGACAGGGGAGTAATGAGCAGTTCTTC
j_gene: TRBJ1-2; v_gene: TRBV7-2; d_gene: TRBD1; abundance: NA; CDR3aa: CASSLASTGGGRGYTF; CDR3nt: TGTGCCAGCAGCTTAGCCTCCACAGGGGGCGGCCGTGGCTACACCTTC
j_gene: TRBJ1-1; v_gene: TRBV9; d_gene: NA; abundance: NA; CDR3aa: CASSAPSGATEAFF; CDR3nt: TGTGCCAGCAGCGCCCCATCAGGGGCTACTGAAGCTTTCTTT
j_gene: TRBJ1-4; v_gene: TRBV15; d_gene: NA; abundance: once; CDR3aa: CATSRGSTNEKLFF; CDR3nt: TGTGCCACCAGCAGGGGCTCAACTAATGAAAAACTGTTTTTT